The source of this T cell receptor (beta chain) is a study of blood T cell repertoires in COVID-19. Across the whole study: The analysed material was cDNA or gDNA that came from T cells, B-cell-depleted T cells, or PBMCs.

Those enrolled, adults aged 18 to 89 years, came from 25 or so US areas. Only in-frame clones appear in the TCRdb table, and some are missing; sequencing was by immunoSEQ multiplex PCR. The table includes about 350,000 clones, about nine tenths detected once. The sequenced material came from PBMCs or T cells enriched from blood (not recorded which). The TCR comes from a woman aged 30 to 39 who had been exposed to COVID-19.

The CDR3 nucleotides are TGTGCCAGCAGCCCCGGACTAGCGGGCACAGATACGCAGTATTTT. Its translation: CASSPGLAGTDTQYF. V and J are TRBV13 and TRBJ2-3, with 10 nucleotides matching TRBD2. The CDR3 has 15 residues. J lost 1 base, V lost 5 bases, and 3 bases had no gene match. Germline V gene data show CDR1 as PRHDT and CDR2 as FYEKMQ (reference sequence).